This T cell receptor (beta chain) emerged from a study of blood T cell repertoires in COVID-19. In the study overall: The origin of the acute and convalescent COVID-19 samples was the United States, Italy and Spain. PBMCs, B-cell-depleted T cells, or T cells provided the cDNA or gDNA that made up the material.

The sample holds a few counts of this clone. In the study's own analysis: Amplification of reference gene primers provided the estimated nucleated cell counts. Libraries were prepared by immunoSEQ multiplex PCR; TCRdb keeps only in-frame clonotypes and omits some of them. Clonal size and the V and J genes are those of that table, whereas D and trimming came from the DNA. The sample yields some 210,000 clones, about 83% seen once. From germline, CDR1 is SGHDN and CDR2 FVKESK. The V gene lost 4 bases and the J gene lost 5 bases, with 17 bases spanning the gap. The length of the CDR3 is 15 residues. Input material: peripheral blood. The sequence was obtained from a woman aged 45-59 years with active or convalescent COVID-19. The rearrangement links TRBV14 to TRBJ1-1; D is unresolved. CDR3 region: CASSPGRRGNTEAFF. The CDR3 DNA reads TGTGCCAGCAGCCCTGGCAGGCGGGGAAATACTGAAGCTTTCTTT.